This TCR beta chain emerged from a study of Ad26.COV2.S vaccination and SARS-CoV-2 variants. As to treatment: about 20 received Ad26.COV2.S at low or high dose, single or two shots; roughly 5 received placebo; per-sample allocation not given. Day 63 after the first injection of vaccine or placebo was the sampling time. Ad26.COV2.S expressed prefusion-stabilized spike from the original Wuhan strain. Profiled with immunoSEQ multiplex PCR; TCRdb holds only in-frame clones, not every one. The repertoire consists of 250,000 or so clones, with around 88% occurring once and the leading ten covering less than 3.5%. V was pared by 2 bases and J by 5 bases, with 9 bases of the junction left unmatched. Germline assignment: CDR1 SGHDT and CDR2 YYEEEE. The CDR3 covers 15 residues.

The V and J genes are TRBV5-6 and TRBJ2-5; TRBD1 matches at 7 bases. This TCR was sampled from a person between 18 and 60 years old who received the Ad26.COV2.S COVID-19 vaccine or a placebo. Specimen: peripheral blood, collected in a trial of Ad26.COV2.S vaccine versus placebo. Here the CDR3 reads CASSFRQGVGETQYF. Written as DNA, the CDR3 is TGTGCCAGCAGCTTCAGGCAGGGGGTCGGTGAGACCCAGTACTTC.